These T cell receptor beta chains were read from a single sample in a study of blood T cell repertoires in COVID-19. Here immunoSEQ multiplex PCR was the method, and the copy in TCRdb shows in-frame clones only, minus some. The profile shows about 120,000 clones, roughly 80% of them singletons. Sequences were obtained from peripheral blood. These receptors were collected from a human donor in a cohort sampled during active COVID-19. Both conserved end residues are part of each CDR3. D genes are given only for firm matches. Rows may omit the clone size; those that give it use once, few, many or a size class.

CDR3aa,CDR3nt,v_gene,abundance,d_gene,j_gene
CASSYAGRAFF,TGTGCCAGCAGCTATGCAGGGCGAGCTTTCTTT,TRBV5-6,NA,NA,TRBJ1-1
CASSKGTNGYTF,TGTGCCAGCAGCAAAGGTACTAATGGCTACACCTTC,TRBV21-1,NA,NA,TRBJ1-2
CASSPQGLSTEAFF,TGTGCCAGCAGCCCACAGGGGTTGAGCACTGAAGCTTTCTTT,TRBV7-9,few,TRBD1,TRBJ1-1
CASSLISGLEPRFEQYF,TGTGCCAGCAGTTTAATTTCCGGACTAGAACCCCGTTTCGAGCAGTACTTC,TRBV27,NA,TRBD2,TRBJ2-7
CASILGTSSGWNQPQHF,TGTGCCAGCATCCTCGGTACTTCATCAGGGTGGAATCAGCCCCAGCATTTT,TRBV28,NA,NA,TRBJ1-5
CASIGSMNTEAFF,TGTGCCAGCATCGGGAGCATGAACACTGAAGCTTTCTTT,TRBV25-1,NA,NA,TRBJ1-1
CASSPRVERETQYF,TGTGCCAGCAGCCCCAGGGTGGAGAGGGAGACCCAGTACTTC,TRBV7-3,few,NA,TRBJ2-5
CASSAAGGQGVFGYTF,TGTGCCAGCAGCGCCGCCGGGGGCCAGGGGGTTTTTGGCTACACCTTC,TRBV9,NA,TRBD1,TRBJ1-2
CASSLSASGGWGDTQYF,TGTGCCAGCAGCTTATCGGCTAGCGGGGGTTGGGGAGATACGCAGTATTTT,TRBV7-2,NA,TRBD2,TRBJ2-3
CASSLVAESYNEQFF,TGCGCCAGCAGCTTGGTAGCGGAATCCTACAATGAGCAGTTCTTC,TRBV5-1,once,NA,TRBJ2-1
CSVEVRGQETQYF,TGCAGCGTTGAAGTTAGGGGCCAAGAGACCCAGTACTTC,TRBV29-1,NA,NA,TRBJ2-5
CASSAGQGAASPLHF,TGTGCCAGCAGCGCCGGACAGGGGGCGGCTTCACCCCTCCACTTT,TRBV5-8,once,TRBD1,TRBJ1-6
CASSSPTASGRSDTQYF,TGTGCCAGCAGTTCCCCCACTGCGAGCGGGAGATCTGATACGCAGTATTTT,TRBV28,NA,TRBD2,TRBJ2-3
CASSLLAADTQYF,TGTGCCAGTAGTTTGCTAGCGGCAGATACGCAGTATTTT,TRBV19,NA,TRBD2,TRBJ2-3
CASSSGQKAFF,TGTGCCAGCAGTTCCGGACAGAAAGCTTTCTTT,TRBV7-9,few,NA,TRBJ1-1